This is a list of T cell receptor beta chains from one sample in a study of blood T cell repertoires in COVID-19. Assay used: immunoSEQ multiplex PCR; TCRdb lists only in-frame clones, some missing. The sample shows nearly 300,000 clones, 88% of them seen only once. The material sequenced was peripheral blood. These receptors all come from a woman aged 25 to 39 who had recovered from COVID-19. CDR3s include the opening cysteine and the closing phenylalanine or tryptophan. The D gene is left open where the match is weak. Clone size, where shown, is once, few, many, or a class for clones that have expanded.

>TRBV30|-|TRBJ2-2|-
TGTGCCTGGAATCCCGCGAACACCGGGGAGCTGTTTTTT
CAWNPANTGELFF
>TRBV4-3|-|TRBJ1-3|-
TGCGCCAGCAGCCAAGAGTATCCTGGAAACACCATATATTTT
CASSQEYPGNTIYF
>TRBV7-2|-|TRBJ1-2|-
TGTGCCAGCAGCTTTAAGGGAGCTTTATTTGGCTACACCTTC
CASSFKGALFGYTF
>TRBV18|TRBD1|TRBJ1-1|-
TGTGCCAGCTCTCCGGGACAGGCTGAAGCTTTCTTT
CASSPGQAEAFF
>TRBV10-3|-|TRBJ1-3|-
TGTGCCATCAGTGGCGAGGGTGGTGGAAACACCATATATTTT
CAISGEGGGNTIYF
>TRBV7-9|-|TRBJ1-2|-
TGTGCCAGCAGCTTGTTATCCGGGCGCGGCGGAGGTGGCTACACCTTC
CASSLLSGRGGGGYTF
>TRBV3-1/TRBV3-2|TRBD2|TRBJ2-3|-
TGTGCCAGCAGCCCGATAGAAATTAGCGGGGTTTGCACAGATACGCAGTATTTT
CASSPIEISGVCTDTQYF
>TRBV7-2|TRBD1|TRBJ1-6|-
TGTGCCAGCTCACCCCGGGACAGGGGAAATTCACCCCTCCACTTT
CASSPRDRGNSPLHF
>TRBV11-3|TRBD1|TRBJ2-7|-
TGTGCCAGCAGCTTACGGACAGGGCTTGAGTACGAGCAGTACTTC
CASSLRTGLEYEQYF
>TRBV4-3|TRBD2|TRBJ2-3|-
TGCGCCAGCAGCCCCTCGGGACTAGCGGGGGGAGATACGCAGTATTTT
CASSPSGLAGGDTQYF
>TRBV19|-|TRBJ2-2|-
TGTGCCAGTAGTAGGGTGGAGGGAGGCACCGGGGAGCTGTTTTTT
CASSRVEGGTGELFF
>TRBV6-4|-|TRBJ1-6|-
TGTGCCAGCAGTATCAGGGAAGGCTCACCCCTCCACTTT
CASSIREGSPLHF
>TRBV2|TRBD1|TRBJ1-1|-
TGTGCCAGCACCCCTATCCAGGGGGCGAAGAACACTGAAGCTTTCTTT
CASTPIQGAKNTEAFF
>TRBV3-1/TRBV3-2|-|TRBJ2-1|few
TGTGCCAGCAGCCAAGATTCTCGGGGTTTGTTGAGAGATGAGCAGTTCTTC
CASSQDSRGLLRDEQFF
>TRBV9|TRBD2|TRBJ2-2|-
TGTGCCAGCAGCGTTGGGGGGGTTCGTAGCACCGGGGAGCTGTTTTTT
CASSVGGVRSTGELFF